The following is a TCR beta chain sequence with its context. Its antigen is currently unknown. Only in-frame clones appear in the TCRdb table, and some are missing; sequencing was by immunoSEQ multiplex PCR. The sample includes roughly 150,000 clones, around 82% of them seen just once. The sample belongs to a study of cytomegalovirus exposure and HLA in healthy donors. J lost 1 base, V lost 5 bases, and 1 base had no gene match. The CDR3 has 15 residues. Germline V gives CDR1 SGHNT, CDR2 YENEEA. General study points: In vitro confirmation showed a few CMV-associated chains to be CMV antigen specific. Rarity characterized most TCR sequences, yet some public TCRs appeared in many donors. The authors enumerated around 150 TCR beta chains as linked to cytomegalovirus.

The clonotype originates from a man aged 30-40 years in good health and CMV-seropositive. Source material: PBMCs. The genes are TRBV11-3 and TRBJ2-2, with 10 bases that match TRBD2. The DNA for the CDR3 is TGTGCCAGCAGCCGGACTAGCGGGAACACCGGGGAGCTGTTTTTT. It yields the protein CASSRTSGNTGELFF. Full variable domain (outside the CDR3, taken from reference TRBV11-3 and TRBJ2-2): EAGVVQSPRYKIIEKKQPVAFWCNPISGHNTLYWYLQNLGQGPELLIRYENEEAVDDSQLPKDRFSAERLKGVDSTLKIQPAELGDSAVYLCASSRTSGNTGELFFGEGSRLTVL.